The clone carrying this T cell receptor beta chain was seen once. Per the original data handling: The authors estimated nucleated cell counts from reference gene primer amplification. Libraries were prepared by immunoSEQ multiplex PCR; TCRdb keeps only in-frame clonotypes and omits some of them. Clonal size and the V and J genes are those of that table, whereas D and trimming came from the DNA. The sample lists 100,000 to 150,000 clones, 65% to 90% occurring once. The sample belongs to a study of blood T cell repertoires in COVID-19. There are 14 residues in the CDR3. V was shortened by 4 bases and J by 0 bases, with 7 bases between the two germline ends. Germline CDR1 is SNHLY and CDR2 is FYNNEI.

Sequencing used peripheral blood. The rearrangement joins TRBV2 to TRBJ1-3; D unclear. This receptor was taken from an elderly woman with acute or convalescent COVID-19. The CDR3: CASSGTFSGNTIYF. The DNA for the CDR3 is TGTGCCAGCAGTGGGACTTTCTCTGGAAACACCATATATTTT.